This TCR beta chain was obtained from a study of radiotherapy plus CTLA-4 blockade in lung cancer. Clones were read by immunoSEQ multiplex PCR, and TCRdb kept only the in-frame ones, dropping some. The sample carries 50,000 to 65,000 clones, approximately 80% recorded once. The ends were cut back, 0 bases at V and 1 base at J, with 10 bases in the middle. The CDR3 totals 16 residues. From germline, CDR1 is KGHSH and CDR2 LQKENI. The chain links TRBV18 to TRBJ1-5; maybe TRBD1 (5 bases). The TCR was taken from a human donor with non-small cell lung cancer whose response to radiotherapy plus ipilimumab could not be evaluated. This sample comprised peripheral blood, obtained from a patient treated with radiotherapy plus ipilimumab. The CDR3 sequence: CASSPPSGVSNQPQHF. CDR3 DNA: TGTGCCAGCTCACCACCGTCGGGGGTGAGCAATCAGCCCCAGCATTTT.